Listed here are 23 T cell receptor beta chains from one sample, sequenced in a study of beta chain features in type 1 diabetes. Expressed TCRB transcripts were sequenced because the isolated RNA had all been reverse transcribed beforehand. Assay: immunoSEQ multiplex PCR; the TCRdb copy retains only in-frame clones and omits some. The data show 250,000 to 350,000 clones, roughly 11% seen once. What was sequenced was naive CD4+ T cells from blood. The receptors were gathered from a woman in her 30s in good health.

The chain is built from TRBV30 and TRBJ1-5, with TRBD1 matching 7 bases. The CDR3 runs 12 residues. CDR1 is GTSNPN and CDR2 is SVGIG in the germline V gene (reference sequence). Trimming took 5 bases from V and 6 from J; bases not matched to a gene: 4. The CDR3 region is CAWGGGFQPQHF. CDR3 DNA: TGTGCCTGGGGAGGGGGCTTTCAGCCCCAGCATTTT.

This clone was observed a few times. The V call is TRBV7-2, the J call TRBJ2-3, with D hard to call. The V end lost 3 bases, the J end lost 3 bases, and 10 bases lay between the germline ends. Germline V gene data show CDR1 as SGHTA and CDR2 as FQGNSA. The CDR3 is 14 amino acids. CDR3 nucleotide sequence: TGTGCCAGCAGCTTGTCTAGATCTACAGATACGCAGTATTTT. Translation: CASSLSRSTDTQYF.

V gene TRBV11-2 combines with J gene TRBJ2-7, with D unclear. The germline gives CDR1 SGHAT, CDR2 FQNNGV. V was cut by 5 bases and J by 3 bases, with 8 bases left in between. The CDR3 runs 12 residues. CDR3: CASSISSYEQYF. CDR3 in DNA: TGTGCCAGCAGCATTAGCAGCTACGAGCAGTACTTC.

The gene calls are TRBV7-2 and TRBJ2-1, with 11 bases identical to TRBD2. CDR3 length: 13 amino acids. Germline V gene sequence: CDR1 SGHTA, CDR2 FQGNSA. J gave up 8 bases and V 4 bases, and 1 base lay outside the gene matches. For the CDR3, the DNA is TGTGCCAGCAGCTCGGGACTAGCGGATGAGCAGTTCTTC. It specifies CASSSGLADEQFF.

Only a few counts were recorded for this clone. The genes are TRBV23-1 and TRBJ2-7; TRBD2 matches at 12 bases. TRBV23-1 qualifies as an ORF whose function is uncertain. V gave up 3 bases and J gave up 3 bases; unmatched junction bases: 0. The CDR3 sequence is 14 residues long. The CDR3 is CASSQTSGSYEQYF. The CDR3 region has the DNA TGCGCCAGCAGTCAGACTAGCGGGAGCTACGAGCAGTACTTC.

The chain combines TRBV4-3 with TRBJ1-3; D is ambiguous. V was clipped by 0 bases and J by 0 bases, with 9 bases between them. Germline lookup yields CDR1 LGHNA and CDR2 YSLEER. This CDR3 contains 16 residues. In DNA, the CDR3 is TGCGCCAGCAGCCAAGATCTGAGGTACTCTGGAAACACCATATATTTT. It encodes CASSQDLRYSGNTIYF.

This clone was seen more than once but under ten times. Here the CDR3 reads CASSPGSLQDTQYF. The CDR3 nucleotides are TGTGCCAGCAGCCCGGGGAGTCTCCAAGATACGCAGTATTTT. This rearrangement joins TRBV7-3 to TRBJ2-3; a possible D gene is TRBD2 (5 bases). The length of the CDR3 is 14 residues. Trimming removed 5 bases at V and 5 bases at J, with 14 bases between. CDR1 and CDR2 (germline): SGHTA, FQGTGA.

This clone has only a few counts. CDR3: CASSRRMDSYSNQPQHF. The CDR3 nucleotides are TGTGCCAGCAGCCGAAGGATGGACAGCTATAGCAATCAGCCCCAGCATTTT. V usage is TRBV5-6 and J usage is TRBJ1-5, with a possible D match to TRBD1 (6 bases). This CDR3 contains 17 residues. Trimming cost V 4 bases and J 0 bases, with 17 bases left between them. Germline V lookup: CDR1 SGHDT, CDR2 YYEEEE.

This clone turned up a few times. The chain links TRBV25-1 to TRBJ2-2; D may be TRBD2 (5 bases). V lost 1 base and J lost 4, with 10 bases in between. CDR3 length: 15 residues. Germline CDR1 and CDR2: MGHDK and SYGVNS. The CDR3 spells CASSELIGGTGELFF. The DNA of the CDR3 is TGTGCCAGCAGTGAATTGATTGGAGGCACCGGGGAGCTGTTTTTT.

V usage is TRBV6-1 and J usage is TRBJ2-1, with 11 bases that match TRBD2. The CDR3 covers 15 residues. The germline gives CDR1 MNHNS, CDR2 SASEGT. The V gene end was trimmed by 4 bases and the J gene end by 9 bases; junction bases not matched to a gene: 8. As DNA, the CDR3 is TGTGCCAGCAGTGGTTTAGCGGGAGGGAACGGTGAGCAGTTCTTC. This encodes CASSGLAGGNGEQFF.

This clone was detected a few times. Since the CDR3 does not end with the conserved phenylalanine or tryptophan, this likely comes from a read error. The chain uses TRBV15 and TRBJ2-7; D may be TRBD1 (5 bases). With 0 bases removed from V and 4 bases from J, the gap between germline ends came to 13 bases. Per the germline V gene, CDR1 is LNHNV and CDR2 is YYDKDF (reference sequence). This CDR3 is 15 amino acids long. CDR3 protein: CATSREGIGDYEQYL. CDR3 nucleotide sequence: TGTGCCACCAGCAGAGAGGGCATAGGGGATTACGAGCAGTACCTC.

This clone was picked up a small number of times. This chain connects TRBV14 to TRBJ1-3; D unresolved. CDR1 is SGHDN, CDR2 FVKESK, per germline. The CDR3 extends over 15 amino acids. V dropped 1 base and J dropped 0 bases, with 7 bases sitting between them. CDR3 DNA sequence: TGTGCCAGCAGCCAAGTCATCAGCTCTGGAAACACCATATATTTT. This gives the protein CASSQVISSGNTIYF.

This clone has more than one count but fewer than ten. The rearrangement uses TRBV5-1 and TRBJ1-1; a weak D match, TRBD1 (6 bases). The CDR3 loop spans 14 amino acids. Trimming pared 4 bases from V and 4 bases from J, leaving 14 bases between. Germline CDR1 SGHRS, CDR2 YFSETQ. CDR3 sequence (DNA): TGCGCCAGCAGCATACAGGGTGAGAGCACTGAAGCTTTCTTT. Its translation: CASSIQGESTEAFF.

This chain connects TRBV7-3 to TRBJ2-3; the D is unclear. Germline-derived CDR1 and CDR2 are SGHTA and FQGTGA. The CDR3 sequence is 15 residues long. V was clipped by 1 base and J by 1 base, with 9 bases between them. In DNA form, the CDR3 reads TGTGCCAGCAGCTTAAGGCACCGGGGCACAGATACGCAGTATTTT. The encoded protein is CASSLRHRGTDTQYF.

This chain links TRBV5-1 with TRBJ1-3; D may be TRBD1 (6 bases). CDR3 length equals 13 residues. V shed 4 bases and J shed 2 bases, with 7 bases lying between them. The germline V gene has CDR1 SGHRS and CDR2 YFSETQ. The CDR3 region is CASSRTAGNTIYF. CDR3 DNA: TGCGCCAGCAGCCGGACAGCTGGAAACACCATATATTTT.

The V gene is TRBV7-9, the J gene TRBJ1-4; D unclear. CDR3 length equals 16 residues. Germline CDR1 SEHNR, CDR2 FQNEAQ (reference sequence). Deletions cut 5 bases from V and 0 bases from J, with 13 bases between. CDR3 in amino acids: CASSAGQATTNEKLFF. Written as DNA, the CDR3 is TGTGCCAGCAGCGCAGGTCAGGCAACAACTAATGAAAAACTGTTTTTT.

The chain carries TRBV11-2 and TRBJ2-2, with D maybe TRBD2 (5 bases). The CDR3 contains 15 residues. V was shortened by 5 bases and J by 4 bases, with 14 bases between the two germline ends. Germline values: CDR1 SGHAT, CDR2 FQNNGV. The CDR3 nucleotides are TGTGCCAGCAGCGCCGGAGGACTGATCACCGGGGAGCTGTTTTTT. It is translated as CASSAGGLITGELFF.

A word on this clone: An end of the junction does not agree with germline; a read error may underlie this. The CDR3 here is CASSEGPGSFNEQFF. For the CDR3, the DNA is TGTGCCAGCAGTGAAGGGCCAGGGTCCTTCAATGAGCAGTTCTTC. The V and J genes are TRBV2 and TRBJ2-1; maybe TRBD1 (5 bases). CDR3 length equals 15 residues. Germline CDR1 SNHLY, CDR2 FYNNEI.

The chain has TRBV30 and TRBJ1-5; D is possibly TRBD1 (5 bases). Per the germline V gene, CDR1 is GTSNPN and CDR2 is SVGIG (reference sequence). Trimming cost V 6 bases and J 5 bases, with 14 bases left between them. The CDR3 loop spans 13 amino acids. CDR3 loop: CACTFGGHQPQHF. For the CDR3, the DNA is TGTGCCTGTACATTCGGGGGACATCAGCCCCAGCATTTT.

Here the CDR3 reads CASSTRLAPDTQYF. The CDR3 region has the DNA TGTGCCAGCAGTACCAGACTAGCCCCAGATACGCAGTATTTT. This chain links TRBV25-1 with TRBJ2-3; 7 nucleotides agree with TRBD2. The germline CDR1 and CDR2 sequences are MGHDK and SYGVNS. This CDR3 is built from 14 residues. V lost 5 bases and J lost 4; bases outside the gene matches: 6.

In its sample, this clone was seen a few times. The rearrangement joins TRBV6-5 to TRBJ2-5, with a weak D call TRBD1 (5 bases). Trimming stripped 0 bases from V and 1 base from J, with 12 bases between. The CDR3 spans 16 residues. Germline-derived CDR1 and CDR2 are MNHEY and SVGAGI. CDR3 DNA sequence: TGTGCCAGCAGTTACTCGAGTGGGGCAGTCCAAGAGACCCAGTACTTC. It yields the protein CASSYSSGAVQETQYF.

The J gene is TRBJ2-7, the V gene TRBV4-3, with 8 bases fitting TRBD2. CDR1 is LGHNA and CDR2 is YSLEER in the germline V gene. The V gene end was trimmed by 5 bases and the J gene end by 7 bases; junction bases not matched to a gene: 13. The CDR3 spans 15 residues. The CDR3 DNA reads TGCGCCAGCAGCAGCAATCGGGGGGGGGCGCGGGAGCAGTACTTC. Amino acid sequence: CASSSNRGGAREQYF.

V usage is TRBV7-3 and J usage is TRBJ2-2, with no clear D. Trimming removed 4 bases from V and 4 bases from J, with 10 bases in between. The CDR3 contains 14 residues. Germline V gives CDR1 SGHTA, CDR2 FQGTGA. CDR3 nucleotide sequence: TGTGCCAGCAGCTCCGGTGAGGCCACCGGGGAGCTGTTTTTT. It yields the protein CASSSGEATGELFF.